A single sample is the source of the 31 T cell receptor beta chains below, sequenced in a study of T cell repertoires in cytomegalovirus infection. Antigens for these TCRs are unknown. TCRdb analysed the reads with MiXCR anew, one entry per CDR3 protein. The table has approximately 990,000 distinct CDR3 sequences, around 32% seen once. The specimen was cultured CD8+ T cells from PBMCs, collected from culture after CMV antigen stimulation. The receptors were gathered from a human donor in good health (CMV status not recorded). Some clones in this sample may be carry-over from other donors' samples.

CDR3 in amino acids: CASSLEGGPIEQYF. The DNA for the CDR3 is TGTGCCAGCAGCTTAGAGGGGGGGCCTATCGAGCAGTACTTC. The rearrangement uses TRBV7-9 and TRBJ2-7, with a possible D match to TRBD2 (7 bases). Germline lookup yields CDR1 SEHNR and CDR2 FQNEAQ (reference sequence). The CDR3 sequence is 14 residues long. The V end lost 1 base, the J end lost 6 bases, and 13 bases lay between the germline ends.

The table lists this clonotype with a count of one. This chain links TRBV4-2 with TRBJ1-6; TRBD1 matches 7 bases. The CDR3 contains 15 residues. V shed 4 bases and J 8 bases; nucleotides not matched to a gene: 8. Germline values: CDR1 LGHNA, CDR2 YNFKEQ. CDR3 DNA sequence: TGTGCCAGCAGCCCCATCCGGGACAGCTATTCACCCCTCCACTTT. It codes for CASSPIRDSYSPLHF.

This clonotype was seen only a few times. The chain has TRBV2 and TRBJ2-7; unclear D gene. Germline CDR1 is SNHLY and CDR2 is FYNNEI. Trimming cost V 8 bases and J 2 bases, with 7 bases left between them. The CDR3 sequence is 11 residues long. CDR3 residues: CASSLTYEQYV. DNA for the CDR3: TGTGCCAGCTCACTAACCTACGAGCAGTACGTC.

This clonotype was observed a few times. The chain carries TRBV28 and TRBJ1-2; maybe TRBD1 (5 bases). The CDR3 runs to 20 residues. Looked up from germline, CDR1 is MDHEN and CDR2 is SYDVKM. V was pared by 3 bases and J by 3 bases, with 29 bases between. DNA for the CDR3: TGTGCCAGCAGTTTTTGGACCTCCGGGACGGCGCCAACCCCCTACTATGGCTACACCTTC. Translating it yields CASSFWTSGTAPTPYYGYTF.

This clonotype was seen more than once but under ten times. The chain couples TRBV20-1 to TRBJ2-1; TRBD1 matches 7 bases. The junction had 20 bases not matched to a gene; V was cut back by 6 bases and J by 12 bases. Looked up from germline, CDR1 is DFQATT and CDR2 is SNEGSKA (reference sequence). The CDR3 covers 15 residues. CDR3 bases: TGCAGTGCCCCCGACAACCAGGGGGTCTCGATTGGGCAGTTCTTC. This encodes CSAPDNQGVSIGQFF.

The CDR3 DNA is TGCGCCAGCAGCCAAGGGACCGGGACACCACTTTGGAATGAGCAGTTCTTC. Protein sequence: CASSQGTGTPLWNEQFF. V gene TRBV4-1 combines with J gene TRBJ2-1; D might be TRBD1 (6 bases). Trimming shortened V by 1 base and J by 7 bases, and 20 bases separated the two germline ends. The CDR3 length is 17 residues. Per germline, CDR1 MGHRA and CDR2 YSYEKL.

This clonotype was detected many times. J is TRBJ2-1 and V is TRBV6-1; D ambiguous. The germline V gene encodes CDR1 MNHNS and CDR2 SASEGT. Trimming removed 5 bases from V and 13 bases from J, with 21 bases in between. The CDR3 has 14 residues. The CDR3: CASSSSTYGPFQFF. CDR3 DNA: TGTGCCAGCAGTTCATCGACCTACGGTCCCTTCCAGTTCTTC.

This clonotype has more than one count but fewer than ten. The J gene is TRBJ2-1, the V gene TRBV28, with 9 bases fitting TRBD2. V lost 4 bases and J lost 2; bases outside the gene matches: 9. Per the germline V gene, CDR1 is MDHEN and CDR2 is SYDVKM. The CDR3 covers 17 residues. The chain's CDR3 is CASSSPLAGFPYNEQFF. In nucleotides, the CDR3 is TGTGCCAGCAGTTCACCTCTAGCGGGGTTCCCCTACAATGAGCAGTTCTTC.

This chain uses TRBV19 with TRBJ2-5; TRBD2 matches 12 bases. Trimming removed 0 bases from V and 4 bases from J; junction bases left unmatched: 3. CDR3 length equals 16 residues. Germline lookup yields CDR1 LNHDA and CDR2 SQIVND (reference sequence). The CDR3 here is CASSIDPGLAGETQYF. The CDR3 DNA sequence: TGTGCCAGTAGTATAGATCCGGGACTAGCGGGAGAGACCCAGTACTTC.

This clonotype was seen a few times. The chain combines TRBV6-6 with TRBJ1-2; D not certain. V dropped 7 bases and J dropped 1 base, with 16 bases sitting between them. Per the germline V gene, CDR1 is MNHNY and CDR2 is SVGAGI (reference sequence). The CDR3 has 15 amino acids. The CDR3 DNA follows: TGTGCCAGCATCTTTCTGGGAGAATTTAACTATGGCTACACCTTC. It encodes CASIFLGEFNYGYTF.

With regard to this clonotype: Given a much more abundant clone one base away, this may be a read error. CDR3: CANSHRDRGLNEQFF. The CDR3, as DNA: TGTGCCAACAGCCACCGGGACAGGGGGCTGAATGAGCAGTTCTTC. The chain employs TRBV7-4 and TRBJ2-1; 12 bases align to TRBD1. There are 15 residues in the CDR3. CDR1 and CDR2 (germline): SGHVT, SQSDAQ.

This clonotype was observed many times. V gene TRBV7-3 combines with J gene TRBJ1-1, with D unclear. Deletions cut 1 base from V and 4 bases from J, with 7 bases between. Germline CDR1 and CDR2: SGHTA and FQGTGA. The CDR3 is 13 amino acids. The CDR3 nucleotides read TGTGCCAGCAGCTTAAGTCAGTCCACTGAAGCTTTCTTT. It encodes CASSLSQSTEAFF.

The gene calls are TRBV9 and TRBJ2-1; 11 positions match TRBD2. Germline loops: CDR1 SGDLS, CDR2 YYNGEE. J was trimmed by 7 bases and V by 0 bases; bases with no gene match: 6. There are 16 residues in the CDR3. Here the CDR3 DNA reads TGTGCCAGCAGCGTAGGGACGGGGACTAGCGGTAATGAGCAGTTCTTC. It translates to CASSVGTGTSGNEQFF.

V is TRBV7-9 and J is TRBJ1-5; D possibly corresponds to TRBD1 (6 bases). The germline V gene has CDR1 SEHNR and CDR2 FQNEAQ (reference sequence). Trimming removed 5 bases at V and 0 bases at J, with 14 bases between. CDR3 length equals 16 residues. The CDR3 here is CASSPGQFYSNQPQHF. In DNA form, the CDR3 reads TGTGCCAGCAGCCCAGGACAGTTCTATAGCAATCAGCCCCAGCATTTT.

The V call is TRBV5-1, the J call TRBJ1-1; D may be TRBD1 (5 bases). CDR3 size: 14 residues. CDR1 is SGHRS and CDR2 is YFSETQ in the germline V gene. The germline V and J ends were trimmed by 4 bases and 2 bases, with 12 bases remaining between them. The CDR3 reads CASSGTGANTEAFF. The CDR3 nucleotides read TGCGCCAGCAGCGGGACCGGGGCCAACACTGAAGCTTTCTTT.

This clonotype was counted between two and nine times. This chain joins TRBV27 and TRBJ1-6, with 9 bases fitting TRBD1. J was trimmed by 10 bases and V by 6 bases; bases with no gene match: 4. The CDR3 covers 13 residues. Germline CDR1 is MNHEY and CDR2 is SMNVEV (reference sequence). Here the CDR3 reads CASSRTGESPLHF. DNA of the CDR3: TGTGCCAGCAGCAGGACAGGGGAATCACCCCTCCACTTT.

Ten or more counts support this clonotype. The V call is TRBV7-2, the J call TRBJ2-2; D is perhaps TRBD1 or TRBD2 (6 bases each). The CDR3 contains 17 residues. V gave up 1 base and J gave up 2 bases, with 14 bases separating them. Germline CDR1 reads SGHTA; CDR2 reads FQGNSA. CDR3 in DNA: TGTGCCAGCAGCTTAGACCGGGGGCGCGTTAACACCGGGGAGCTGTTTTTT. Translated, it gives CASSLDRGRVNTGELFF.

This rearrangement joins TRBV7-9 to TRBJ2-1; D uncertain. This CDR3 region has 13 residues. The V gene's germline CDR1 is SEHNR and CDR2 FQNEAQ (reference sequence). Trimming removed 5 bases at V and 8 bases at J, with 13 bases between. CDR3 loop: CASSGALRDEQFF. Here the CDR3 DNA reads TGTGCCAGCAGCGGCGCTCTCCGGGATGAGCAGTTCTTC.

This chain connects TRBV19 to TRBJ1-1; D not resolved. The V and J ends lost 2 bases and 10 bases respectively, with 11 bases between them. CDR3 length equals 12 residues. Germline assignment: CDR1 LNHDA and CDR2 SQIVND (reference sequence). The CDR3 bases are TGTGCCAGTAGTATAAGTCCGTGGGTAGCTTTCTTT. It codes for CASSISPWVAFF.

J is TRBJ2-7 and V is TRBV5-6; possibly TRBD2 for D (6 bases). Trimming left V 4 bases short and J 3 bases short, with 20 bases between. CDR1 and CDR2 (germline): SGHDT, YYEEEE. This CDR3 region has 16 residues. In DNA form, the CDR3 reads TGTGCCAGCAGCAGCGGGCCGCCCCGGCGGAACTACGAGCAGTACGTC. Protein: CASSSGPPRRNYEQYV.

This clonotype occurred a few times. The rearrangement joins TRBV7-9 to TRBJ1-5; tentatively, D is TRBD1 (5 bases). The V gene's germline CDR1 is SEHNR and CDR2 FQNEAQ (reference sequence). The V end lost 5 bases, the J end lost 2 bases, and 13 bases lay between the germline ends. The CDR3 length is 15 residues. DNA for the CDR3: TGTGCCAGCAGCCCGGGGCCAGGTCGCAATCAGCCCCAGCATTTT. Its translation: CASSPGPGRNQPQHF.

The V call is TRBV19, the J call TRBJ1-1, with D unclear. The CDR3 covers 10 residues. CDR1 and CDR2 (germline): LNHDA, SQIVND (reference sequence). V lost 7 bases and J 6 bases, leaving 6 bases between the germline ends. This CDR3 is CASKAAEAFF. The CDR3 DNA reads as TGTGCCAGTAAGGCAGCTGAAGCTTTCTTT.

The chain carries TRBV27 and TRBJ1-2; D gene ambiguous. Per the germline V gene, CDR1 is MNHEY and CDR2 is SMNVEV (reference sequence). V lost 0 bases and J lost 6, with 11 bases in between. The CDR3 loop spans 14 amino acids. CDR3 in DNA: TGTGCCAGCAGTTTATCCCCCCGGGCCCATGGCTACACCTTC. Amino acid sequence: CASSLSPRAHGYTF.

V is TRBV12-3 or TRBV12-4 and J is TRBJ2-7; no firm D call. The CDR3 consists of 13 residues. Trimming removed 2 bases at V and 5 bases at J, with 10 bases between. For the CDR3, the DNA is TGTGCCAGCAGTTTATTCCAGGCGGACGAGCAGTACTTC. This sequence encodes CASSLFQADEQYF.

This clonotype was found a few times. This sequence joins TRBV19 and TRBJ1-6, with 7 bases fitting TRBD1. This CDR3 is 14 amino acids long. The germline CDR1 and CDR2 sequences are LNHDA and SQIVND (reference sequence). The ends lost 6 bases at V and 5 bases at J; junction bases unmatched: 4. The CDR3 sequence is CASSPQGDNSPLHF. CDR3 DNA: TGTGCCAGTAGCCCCCAGGGGGATAATTCACCCCTCCACTTT. Using reference TRBV19 and TRBJ1-6 for the parts outside the CDR3, the full variable domain is DGGITQSPKYLFRKEGQNVTLSCEQNLNHDAMYWYRQDPGQGLRLIYYSQIVNDFQKGDIAEGYSVSREKKESFPLTVTSAQKNPTAFYLCASSPQGDNSPLHFGNGTRLTVT.

This clonotype was found many times. This rearrangement joins TRBV7-9 to TRBJ1-2; perhaps TRBD1 as D (5 bases). Germline V gene data show CDR1 as SEHNR and CDR2 as FQNEAQ (reference sequence). V gave up 7 bases and J gave up 1 base, with 22 bases separating them. The CDR3 has 17 amino acids. The CDR3 sequence is CASTTPTEQAYNYGYTF. Written as DNA, the CDR3 is TGTGCCAGCACAACCCCGACAGAGCAAGCCTATAACTATGGCTACACCTTC.

This chain uses TRBV20-1 with TRBJ2-1, with D perhaps TRBD2 (6 bases). The germline CDR1 and CDR2 sequences are DFQATT and SNEGSKA (reference sequence). With 7 bases removed from V and 3 bases from J, the gap between germline ends came to 19 bases. The CDR3 has 15 residues. The CDR3 here is CSGFPSDGGYNEQFF. In DNA, the CDR3 is TGCAGTGGCTTCCCTTCGGACGGGGGCTACAATGAGCAGTTCTTC.

This clonotype was seen ten or more times. The chain recombines TRBV6-5 with TRBJ2-5, with D perhaps matching TRBD1 or TRBD2 (5 bases each). V lost 4 bases and J 2 bases, leaving 20 bases between the germline ends. Germline lookup yields CDR1 MNHEY and CDR2 SVGAGI. This CDR3 has 17 amino acids. CDR3 region: CASSSDFSGSLQETQYF. Written as DNA, the CDR3 is TGTGCCAGCAGTTCCGATTTCTCAGGGAGCCTACAAGAGACCCAGTACTTC.

This clonotype was detected only once. This sequence joins TRBV29-1 and TRBJ2-2, with TRBD1 identical over 8 bases. The ends lost 3 bases at V and 4 bases at J; junction bases unmatched: 10. The CDR3 is 16 amino acids. CDR1 SQVTM and CDR2 ANQGSEA come from the germline V gene. CDR3 loop: CSVEGRSGQGTGELFF. CDR3 DNA: TGCAGCGTTGAGGGCCGGTCCGGACAGGGCACCGGGGAGCTGTTTTTT.

This clonotype was counted between two and nine times. The V call is TRBV19, the J call TRBJ1-2; 8 nucleotides agree with TRBD1. From germline, CDR1 is LNHDA and CDR2 SQIVND (reference sequence). J gave up 4 bases and V 5 bases, and 15 bases lay outside the gene matches. There are 17 residues in the CDR3. DNA for the CDR3: TGTGCCAGTAGTCTCTTTCCAAGACAGGGGTCGAGCTATGGCTACACCTTC. Its translation is CASSLFPRQGSSYGYTF.

This clonotype was observed a handful of times. V gene TRBV6-5 combines with J gene TRBJ2-3; D remains ambiguous. The CDR3 has 13 residues. The ends were cut back, 4 bases at V and 4 bases at J, with 9 bases in the middle. The V gene's germline CDR1 is MNHEY and CDR2 SVGAGI. Here the CDR3 reads CASSSLGADTQYF. For the CDR3, the DNA is TGTGCCAGCAGTTCTCTAGGTGCAGATACGCAGTATTTT.